Presented here are 30 T cell receptor beta chains from one specimen sequenced in a study of tumor-infiltrating lymphocytes in primary liver carcinoma (dated by TCRdb to the late 2010s). RNA from unsorted whole blood was extracted with TRIzol reagent, and germline DNA was obtained with the DNeasy Blood & Tissue kit. The instrument was an Illumina HiSeq 2500. TCRbeta-specific cDNA was reverse-transcribed from 500 ng total RNA using a constant-region primer and ProtoScript II reverse transcriptase. TCRbeta libraries were built with three nested multiplex PCR rounds, a slightly modified ARM-PCR procedure. Multiplex TRBV1-TRBV30 forward primers and a Cbeta reverse primer were used in the first two PCR rounds, each of which was run for approximately 10 cycles. TCRdb reprocessed the public reads (quality trimming at Q25 with fastp, clone calling with MiXCR) and kept in-frame beta chains. For every CDR3 protein sequence, its rows merge into one entry that carries the most common genes and DNA. In this sample the table shows 250,000 to 350,000 distinct CDR3 sequences, around three fifths of which occur a single time. About a sixth of the sample comes from the top ten.

Sequenced input: peripheral blood. Every receptor here comes from a young woman with primary liver carcinoma and hepatitis B virus infection.

This clonotype was seen only a few times. The chain couples TRBV13 to TRBJ2-1; 10 bases agree with TRBD2. This CDR3 comprises 17 residues. V shed 3 bases and J 2 bases; nucleotides not matched to a gene: 7. Looked up from germline, CDR1 is PRHDT and CDR2 is FYEKMQ (reference sequence). As DNA, the CDR3 is TGTGCCAGCAGCTTCCAAGCGGGAGGGCCCCCCTACAATGAGCAGTTCTTC. Its translation is CASSFQAGGPPYNEQFF.

About this clonotype: A junction end diverges from the germline sequence, so it may reflect a read error. This chain uses TRBV12-3 or TRBV12-4 with TRBJ2-7; 10 bases agree with TRBD1. CDR3 length equals 14 residues. CDR3 protein: CASSLGTGGYEQCF. The CDR3 nucleotides are TGTGCCAGCAGTTTAGGGACAGGGGGGTACGAGCAGTGCTTC.

To note about this clonotype: The CDR3 carries no conserved terminal phenylalanine or tryptophan, so it likely arises from a read error. The DNA is left out, because the CDR3 cannot be placed on it with certainty; the CDR3 is given as TCRdb lists it. The V call is TRBV11-2, the J call TRBJ2-7. The CDR3 comprises 13 residues, both ends counted. Germline V gene lookup returns CDR1 SGHAT and CDR2 FQNNGV. CDR3 region: CASSFGGSYEQHS.

This sequence joins TRBV7-9 and TRBJ2-7; D may be TRBD2 (6 bases). Per the germline V gene, CDR1 is SEHNR and CDR2 is FQNEAQ (reference sequence). The CDR3 length is 16 residues. The germline V and J ends were trimmed by 6 bases and 4 bases, with 22 bases remaining between them. CDR3 DNA: TGTGCCAGCAGTGGCCTACTAGCTCCTCAACCATACGAGCAGTACTTC. Residues: CASSGLLAPQPYEQYF.

CDR3 region: CASSFDFRQGYTF. The CDR3, as DNA: TGTGCCAGCAGCTTTGACTTTAGGCAGGGCTACACCTTC. The chain is built from TRBV5-4 and TRBJ1-2, with D unresolved. Germline V gene data show CDR1 as SGHNT and CDR2 as YYREEE (reference sequence). The CDR3 spans 13 residues. V was trimmed by 2 bases and J by 8 bases, leaving 13 bases between them.

On this clonotype itself: One junction end does not reproduce the germline sequence, and a read error may be involved. The rearrangement uses TRBV11-2 and TRBJ2-7; 7 bases line up with TRBD2. This CDR3 has 16 residues. The germline V gene has CDR1 SGHAT and CDR2 FQNNGV. The CDR3 DNA reads as TGTGCCAACAGCACCCAGTGGGAGGGAAGTTCCTACGAGCAGTACTTC. This translates into CANSTQWEGSSYEQYF.

In regard to this clonotype: A much larger clone differs by one base, so this may be a read error. This chain joins TRBV12-5 and TRBJ2-6; D possibly matches TRBD1 or TRBD2 (6 bases each). V was cut by 4 bases and J by 3 bases, with 16 bases left in between. Germline-derived CDR1 and CDR2 are LGHNT and FRNRAP. The CDR3 sequence is 17 residues long. CDR3 region: CASGSWRGAHGANVLTF. CDR3 nucleotides: TGTGCTAGTGGTTCCTGGAGGGGGGCTCATGGGGCCAACGTCCTGACTTTC.

Details on this clonotype: Germline and junction disagree at one end, which may indicate a read error. The rearrangement uses TRBV11-2 and TRBJ1-1, with TRBD1 matching over 8 bases. Looked up from germline, CDR1 is SGHAT and CDR2 is FQNNGV. The CDR3 extends over 15 amino acids. Here the CDR3 reads CTSSLGDRRNTEAFF. The CDR3 region has the DNA TGTACCAGCAGTTTAGGGGACAGGAGGAACACTGAAGCTTTCTTT.

As for this clonotype: This may come from a read error, since a much larger clone is one base off. V and J are TRBV12-3 or TRBV12-4 and TRBJ2-6, with 8 bases matching TRBD1. The CDR3 extends over 20 amino acids. Trimming at V came to 7 bases and at J to 2 bases, leaving 19 bases not matched to a gene. This chain's CDR3 is CASTMNAFGQGETGANVLTF. The CDR3 coding sequence is TGTGCCAGCACCATGAACGCGTTTGGACAGGGAGAGACTGGGGCCAACGTCCTGACTTTC.

Notes on this clonotype: A read error may produce the germline difference seen at one junction end. DNA of the CDR3: TGTGTCAGCACCGTTCCGGCAGGGTGCGAGCAGTACTTC. Its protein is CVSTVPAGCEQYF. The rearrangement uses TRBV11-2 and TRBJ2-7; D is possibly TRBD1 (5 bases). The V gene's germline CDR1 is SGHAT and CDR2 FQNNGV. The length of the CDR3 is 13 residues. The full variable domain, in which reference TRBV11-2 and TRBJ2-7 provide the parts outside the CDR3, is EAGVAQSPRYKIIEKRQSVAFWCNPISGHATLYWYQQILGQGPKLLIQFQNNGVVDDSQLPKDRFSAERLKGVDSTLKIQPAKLEDSAVYLCVSTVPAGCEQYFGPGTRLTVT.

J is TRBJ2-3 and V is TRBV20-1; D is unresolved. CDR3 length: 14 residues. The germline gives CDR1 DFQATT, CDR2 SNEGSKA (reference sequence). The V gene lost 6 bases and the J gene lost 2 bases, with 15 bases spanning the gap. CDR3 loop: CSAPEATNTDTQYF. For the CDR3, the DNA is TGCAGTGCCCCCGAGGCTACTAACACAGATACGCAGTATTTT.

This clonotype has at least ten counts. The chain is built from TRBV4-3 and TRBJ2-7, with 8 bases fitting TRBD2. The CDR3 loop spans 14 amino acids. The V and J ends lost 1 base and 5 bases, in that order; junction bases with no gene match: 4. The germline gives CDR1 LGHNA, CDR2 YSLEER. CDR3 loop: CASSQGGGRNEQYF. In nucleotides, the CDR3 is TGCGCCAGCAGCCAAGGGGGCGGGAGGAACGAGCAGTACTTC.

About this clonotype itself: This may arise from a read error, as a much more abundant clone is one base away. The J gene is TRBJ2-6, the V gene TRBV6-5; 12 positions agree with TRBD2. Germline CDR1 is MNHEY and CDR2 is SVGAGI. The CDR3 sequence is 20 residues long. Germline trimming cut 2 bases from V and 2 bases from J; bases unmatched to any gene: 10. Here the CDR3 reads CASSYGLAGGFSPGANVLTF. DNA of the CDR3: TGTGCCAGCAGTTACGGGCTAGCGGGAGGGTTTAGCCCTGGGGCCAACGTCCTGACTTTC.

The table lists this clonotype with a few counts. DNA for the CDR3: TGTGCCTGGAATAAGAAAAACAGCTACAATGAGCAGTTCTTC. It translates to CAWNKKNSYNEQFF. The chain couples TRBV30 to TRBJ2-1, with D unclear. CDR1 and CDR2 from the germline V gene are GTSNPN and SVGIG (reference sequence). The germline V and J ends were trimmed by 4 bases and 3 bases, with 13 bases remaining between them. This CDR3 has 14 residues.

As to this clonotype: This may come from a read error, since a much larger clone is one base off. This likely comes from a read error, as the CDR3 has no conserved phenylalanine or tryptophan at its end. This CDR3 reads CASSQDDLYGDSPLHL. CDR3 coding DNA: TGCGCCAGCAGCCAAGATGATCTATACGGTGATTCACCCCTCCACTTG. This chain joins TRBV4-3 and TRBJ1-6; D not resolved. Germline CDR1 reads LGHNA; CDR2 reads YSLEER. The ends were cut back, 0 bases at V and 8 bases at J, with 14 bases in the middle. The CDR3 is made up of 16 amino acids.

To note about this clonotype: One end of the junction fails to match germline, which may point to a read error. The chain has TRBV11-2 and TRBJ1-1; a weak D match, TRBD1 (6 bases). The CDR3 runs 13 residues. The germline V gene has CDR1 SGHAT and CDR2 FQNNGV. The CDR3 bases are TGCGCCAGCAGTTCACAGCAGGGGACTGAAGCTTTCTTT. Translated: CASSSQQGTEAFF.

Note on this clonotype: A junction boundary mismatches the germline segment, possibly from a read error. J is TRBJ2-7 and V is TRBV14; D unclear. The germline V gene encodes CDR1 SGHDN and CDR2 FVKESK. The CDR3 is 12 residues long. The CDR3 DNA reads as TGTGCCAGCAGCCAAGTTCTAGGCGAGCAGCACTTC. Translated: CASSQVLGEQHF.

Note on this clonotype: This may arise from a read error, as a much more abundant clone is one base away. This chain uses TRBV4-1 with TRBJ1-2; D is unclear. Looked up from germline, CDR1 is MGHRA and CDR2 is YSYEKL. The CDR3 is 16 amino acids. CDR3 amino acids: CTSSQDLGLANYGYTF. The CDR3 bases are TGCACCAGCAGCCAAGATCTAGGGCTTGCTAACTATGGCTACACCTTC.

J is TRBJ1-1 and V is TRBV6-5; no clear D gene. CDR1 is MNHEY, CDR2 SVGAGI, per germline. CDR3 length equals 15 residues. Trimming shortened V by 10 bases and J by 1 base, and 19 bases separated the two germline ends. CDR3 sequence: CAIQRGDIQNTEAFF. The CDR3, as DNA: TGTGCCATCCAACGTGGAGATATACAGAACACTGAAGCTTTCTTT.

The CDR3 DNA is TGTGCCAGCAGCGAAGGGCGGGATAACTATGGCTACACCTTC. Amino acids: CASSEGRDNYGYTF. The rearrangement uses TRBV13 and TRBJ1-2; unclear D gene. Looked up from germline, CDR1 is PRHDT and CDR2 is FYEKMQ (reference sequence). The CDR3 runs to 14 residues. The V end lost 5 bases, the J end lost 1 base, and 11 bases lay between the germline ends.

The chain employs TRBV5-4 and TRBJ1-1; D gene unclear. V dropped 3 bases and J dropped 0 bases, with 9 bases sitting between them. The CDR3 has 14 amino acids. Germline lookup yields CDR1 SGHNT and CDR2 YYREEE (reference sequence). CDR3: CASSSTGMNTEAFF. The CDR3 coding sequence is TGTGCCAGCAGCTCAACGGGGATGAACACTGAAGCTTTCTTT.

Turning to this clonotype: A much larger clone differs by one base, so this may be a read error. The chain joins TRBV6-1 to TRBJ1-5; D perhaps matches TRBD1 (5 bases). Germline loops: CDR1 MNHNS, CDR2 SASEGT. The CDR3 is 15 residues long. CDR3 nucleotide sequence: TGTGCCAGCAGTGATAAGGGGTTCGGAGCTCAGCCCCACCATTTT. Protein sequence: CASSDKGFGAQPHHF.

The J gene is TRBJ2-3, the V gene TRBV6-1; D gene uncertain. CDR1 and CDR2 (germline): MNHNS, SASEGT. Trimming shortened V by 6 bases and J by 5 bases, and 12 bases separated the two germline ends. The CDR3 spans 13 residues. The CDR3 loop reads CASSPRRGDTQYF. The CDR3 coding sequence is TGTGCCAGCAGCCCGAGGCGTGGAGATACGCAGTATTTT.

This clonotype showed up many times. The chain recombines TRBV12-3 or TRBV12-4 with TRBJ2-5; 7 bases are shared with TRBD1. The CDR3 has 15 residues. V shed 4 bases and J 5 bases; nucleotides not matched to a gene: 10. Here the CDR3 reads CASSSSGTARETQYF. The CDR3 DNA reads TGTGCCAGCAGTTCCTCCGGGACAGCTAGGGAGACCCAGTACTTC.

A note on this clonotype: A much larger clonotype is one base distant, so this may be a read error. The V gene is TRBV6-1, the J gene TRBJ2-1, with 7 bases matching TRBD2. The V gene's germline CDR1 is MNHNS and CDR2 SASEGT. This CDR3 has 16 amino acids. CDR3 bases: TGTGCCAGCAACCCTGGGGGAGGGAGAGGGTACAGTGAGCAGTTCTTC. Amino acid sequence: CASNPGGGRGYSEQFF.

This chain links TRBV24-1 with TRBJ2-3; D not certain. V shed 3 bases and J shed 2 bases, with 11 bases lying between them. Germline values: CDR1 KGHDR, CDR2 SFDVKD. The CDR3 runs to 15 residues. CDR3 sequence (DNA): TGTGCCACCAGTGATCGTTGGCAGCACACAGATACGCAGTATTTT. The encoded protein is CATSDRWQHTDTQYF.

Worth noting for this clonotype: Its ends do not fully match the called genes, so a read error is possible. The V gene is TRBV29-1, the J gene TRBJ1-5; D ambiguous. Germline loops: CDR1 SQVTM, CDR2 ANQGSEA. The CDR3 contains 11 residues. CDR3 sequence: CNVVHCQPQHF. Written as DNA, the CDR3 is TGCAACGTCGTGCACTGTCAGCCACAGCATTTT.

To note about this clonotype: A read error is possible here, since a much larger clone lies one base away. The chain has TRBV12-3 or TRBV12-4 and TRBJ1-4, with D uncertain. Trimming shortened V by 6 bases and J by 3 bases, and 14 bases separated the two germline ends. This CDR3 spans 15 amino acids. CDR3 sequence reads: CASRLASPSNEKLFF. The CDR3 nucleotides read TGTGCCAGCAGGCTGGCCAGTCCTTCTAATGAAAAACTGTTTTTT.

A note on this clonotype: This sequence may be a read error, since a much larger clone differs from it by one base. The V and J genes are TRBV6-1 and TRBJ1-5; tentatively, D is TRBD1 (6 bases). V lost 7 bases and J 4 bases, leaving 26 bases between the germline ends. Germline V gene lookup returns CDR1 MNHNS and CDR2 SASEGT. The CDR3 extends over 18 amino acids. The CDR3 sequence: CASIVPGHRAGGNQPQHF. For the CDR3, the DNA is TGTGCCAGCATTGTTCCGGGACACAGGGCCGGGGGTAATCAGCCCCAGCATTTT.

This clonotype was counted at least ten times. The chain has TRBV6-2 or TRBV6-3 and TRBJ2-1, with D unclear. Germline V gene sequence: CDR1 MNHEY, CDR2 SVGEGT. The V and J ends lost 2 bases and 4 bases respectively, with 12 bases between them. This CDR3 region has 15 residues. The CDR3 bases are TGTGCCAGCAGTTACCCCATTAGTAGTTACAATGAGCAGTTCTTC. Amino acids: CASSYPISSYNEQFF.